This T cell receptor beta chain came from a study of cytomegalovirus exposure and HLA in healthy donors (TCRdb year 2017). Regarding the study in general: According to an earlier analysis of around 600 of the donors, roughly 180 million T cells yielded approximately 120 million unique TCR beta sequences and approximately 300 Gb of sequence data. In a later genetic analysis, genome-wide SNP genotypes for about 55% of the roughly 700 donors were used, and that subset was treated as a discovery cohort. Alongside the repertoire data, information on donor age, sex, ethnicity and CMV serostatus was compiled. The study combined high-throughput TCR immunosequencing, statistical association of individual TCRs with disease status, and machine learning to predict cytomegalovirus infection status. About 330 gigabases of sequencing data and around 80 million unique TCR sequences made up an early release that covered several hundred HLA-typed donors. The study aimed to test whether signatures of past pathogen exposure could be identified by cataloging public T cell receptors. Four to six DR-DQ haplotypes were handled as single units for association and clustering because linkage in the cohort was strong. HLA typing covered class I and class II loci at four-digit resolution. To study patterns of TCR occurrence, a later analysis re-analyzed previously published TCR beta repertoires from 500 to 850 donors and added high-resolution HLA genotyping. A separate validation cohort of roughly 120 different subjects was used in addition to the approximately 610-subject first cohort. An earlier analysis of 587 of the donors used high-throughput TCR beta sequencing to judge whether each TCR beta V gene segment behaved as functional or pseudogenic. All discovery cohort repertoires had been generated on a single sequencing platform. The later analysis used no new phenotypic data to find candidate immune exposures, relying instead on TCR beta sequences and their occurrence across donors. The genetic ancestry cluster associated with self-reported Caucasian donors included about 84% of the roughly 360 genotyped donors. Using immunosequencing, the study profiled T cell repertoires from fewer than 850 subjects and related those repertoires to cytomegalovirus serostatus. Typing coverage differed by locus: A, B, C, DRB1 and DQB1 were typed in roughly 629-640 donors, DQA1 in about 500, DPA1 in 600 to 610, and DPB1 in 400 to 480. Among about 400 genotyped donors of the cohort, an average of around 250,000 unique TCR beta nucleotide sequences was sequenced per donor, of which about 18% were non-productive. Paper-wide results and their limitations: In vitro tests confirmed that three of the cytomegalovirus-associated TCR beta chains recognize cytomegalovirus antigens. About 15 rarely observed V segments, including chromosome 9 orphons, were excluded from the earlier analysis of a few hundred of the donors because counts were too low. The study listed 170 or so TCR beta chains as associated with cytomegalovirus. Across donors, most TCR sequences were observed very rarely, whereas some public TCRs were present in many individuals. In a later analysis, most CMV-associated TCR beta chains were found to appear HLA-restricted, with HLA associations seemingly driven largely by CMV exposure. Compared with equally common non-associated chains, HLA-associated TCR beta chains in a later analysis were more clonally expanded and had lower generation probabilities. The 87-base-pair reads could not distinguish some IMGT-functional V segments, including TRBV6-2 and TRBV6-3, so those segments were excluded. An association between a missense DCLRE1C variant and V-gene and J-gene trimming of TCR beta chains was found in a later genetic analysis and replicated in an independent cohort. A further reported finding was that TCR beta sequences accurately predicted the HLA-A and HLA-B alleles for most subjects in the first cohort. The authors suggested that the approach could potentially be generalized to other disease states and immunological phenotypes. The only immune exposure information available for the cohort was CMV serostatus. Cytomegalovirus status was reported to be diagnosed by the classifier with high specificity and sensitivity in both the original and validation cohorts. Roughly uniform sequencing depth across donors was assumed in presence/absence analyses, although this assumption may not hold. Specific HLA alleles were associated with 18,000 or so TCR beta sequences at a false discovery rate of 0.05 in a later analysis. According to a later analysis, TCR association rates differed among HLA loci, with DRB1 alleles showing the most associated TCRs and HLA-C alleles showing the fewest. The cohort was sequenced for TCR beta chains only, and without alpha or paired-chain data the features that could be detected were limited. HLA typing was unavailable for some donors at each locus, so association tests used only the typed subset. A later analysis reported that several top co-occurrence clusters appeared linked to parvovirus B19, influenza, CMV and Epstein-Barr virus. In an earlier analysis of some 540 of the donors, most TCR beta V segments appeared in productive rearrangements about 87% or about 30% of the time, broadly matching IMGT annotations. Linkage disequilibrium might explain the correlated functional status among segregating V segments, but an unknown experimental factor could not be excluded. The sequencing pipeline was judged likely to have produced a cluster of highly shared sequence variants as a technical artifact. Assigning TCR associations to individual alleles was difficult when HLA alleles, especially DR and DQ, strongly co-occurred. A later genetic analysis reported fewer N-insertions in productive TCRs among donors in an Asian-associated ancestry cluster than the roughly 640-donor mean.

As concerns this clone: Its binding antigen is unknown.

The library relied on the immunoSEQ multiplex PCR assay. The multiplex PCR relied on a mix of 60 forward primers for TCR Vbeta segments and 13 reverse primers for TCR Jbeta segments. The CDR3 region of rearranged TCR beta genes was amplified from genomic DNA by a multiplex PCR assay. The Illumina HiSeq System was used to sequence the amplified TCR beta libraries as 87-base-pair reads. Per the authors' processing: A later analysis tallied 75 million to 85 million unique TCR beta chains across the 666 repertoires, and 10 million to 11 million of those chains were shared by two or more donors. Raw reads were error-corrected and collapsed into unique sequences by a nearest-neighbor algorithm in which closely related sequences were merged to remove PCR and sequencing errors. To assign V, D and J gene segments, CDR3 sequences were aligned to IMGT reference sequences. For a sequence to be retained, a match of at least six nucleotides to both a V gene segment and a J gene segment was required. Rearrangements were called productive when the CDR3 lacked stop codons and stayed in frame with V and J; all others were non-productive. CDR3 was defined according to IMGT convention as the region running from the second conserved V-encoded cysteine to the conserved J-encoded phenylalanine. The earlier analysis of fewer than 700 of the donors excluded sequences that lacked an unambiguous match to a single V gene segment. In an earlier analysis of approximately 590 of the donors, V segments were called functional above 56.7% productive rearrangements and were called segregating when the between-donor standard deviation exceeded 5%. A statistical classification framework was developed to diagnose cytomegalovirus status using the catalog of TCR beta chain sequences. A later analysis assigned V and J genes by comparing TCR nucleotide sequences with IMGT/GENE-DB human TR gene sequences. Using the TCRdist pipeline, a later analysis assigned CDR3 sequences along with most-parsimonious VDJ recombination scenarios. In a later analysis, each TCR beta chain was defined by its CDR3 amino acid sequence together with its V-gene family, and reads lacking a unique V-gene family were excluded. In a later analysis, 450 to 600 highly shared, low-generation-probability nucleotide sequences were removed to address suspected cross-contamination and a sequencing artifact. For each public chain, a later analysis derived a clonal expansion index from normalized ranks of inferred template counts within each repertoire. In a later analysis, generation probabilities were computed with a VDJ recombination model fitted to out-of-frame rearrangements, and the resulting probabilities were checked against IGoR. Hypergeometric tests were used in a later analysis to score TCR-TCR, TCR-HLA and TCR-CMV co-occurrence, with a repertoire-size bias correction applied to the TCR pairs. To estimate false discovery rates, a later analysis permuted the HLA or CMV assignments 20 times. In a later analysis, co-occurring TCRs were grouped using DBSCAN, with TCRdist sequence similarity added in when clustering inside HLA-allele-positive subsets. Repertoires with fewer than 30,000 or more than 120,000 public chains were left out of co-occurrence clustering, as were about five repertoires with anomalous nucleotide sharing. TCRdb holds this immuneACCESS table with in-frame rearrangements only. Some clones are missing; in checked studies, unresolved V genes explain under half, and the rest has no known cause. That table furnishes V, J and clone size, whereas the DNA furnished D and trimming. This sample's table carries approximately 110,000 clones. Roughly 2.7% of the sample is held by the ten biggest clonotypes.

There are 13 amino acids in the CDR3, from cysteine to phenylalanine inclusive. Just the 39-base CDR3 DNA is kept, in frame starting at base 1. V loses 5 bases, J loses 0 bases, and the germline ends lie 7 bases apart. Sequences SNHLY (CDR1) and FYNNEI (CDR2) are obtained from the germline V gene. The cohort consisted of some 670 healthy bone marrow donors. All cohort members were sampled while nominally healthy, although unrecorded immune exposures were likely present. The donor was CMV seronegative and belonged to the group of 352 seronegative cohort members. A peripheral blood sample was provided by each donor, and peripheral blood mononuclear cells were used for TCR beta sequencing. The Qiagen DNeasy Blood Extraction Kit was used to extract genomic DNA from the blood cell samples.

The receptor chain draws on TRBV2 and TRBJ1-1, with the D gene uncertain. Material: PBMCs. The clonotype comes from a man aged 25-40 years in good health and CMV-seronegative. Read as DNA, the sequence is TGTGCCAGCAGTCCAGAATTGAACACTGAAGCTTTCTTT. Its translation reads: CASSPELNTEAFF.